This is a list of T cell receptor beta chains from one sample in a study of cytomegalovirus exposure and HLA in healthy donors. Generated by immunoSEQ multiplex PCR, the TCRdb table keeps only in-frame clones and is missing some. The sample shows roughly 140,000 clones, approximately 79% of them seen only once. The sample comprised PBMCs. These receptors were collected from a woman aged 40 to 55 in good health and CMV-seropositive. The CDR3 runs from the conserved cysteine through the conserved F or W. The D gene is left open where the match is weak. Size values are once, few and many counts, or a class for expanded clones, and some rows have none.

V gene: TRBV7-2; D gene: TRBD2; CDR3 length: 16; J gene: TRBJ2-1; clone size: .; CDR3 protein: CASSLLAGGSYNEQFF; CDR3 DNA: TGTGCCAGCAGCTTGCTAGCGGGGGGGTCCTACAATGAGCAGTTCTTC
V gene: TRBV6-5; D gene: TRBD1; CDR3 length: 15; J gene: TRBJ2-7; clone size: few; CDR3 protein: CASSYGTGGLYEQYF; CDR3 DNA: TGTGCCAGCAGTTACGGCACAGGGGGTCTCTACGAGCAGTACTTC
V gene: TRBV11-2; D gene: .; CDR3 length: 14; J gene: TRBJ2-7; clone size: .; CDR3 protein: CASSLWTDYYEQYF; CDR3 DNA: TGTGCCAGCAGCTTGTGGACAGATTACTACGAGCAGTACTTC
V gene: TRBV5-4; D gene: .; CDR3 length: 14; J gene: TRBJ1-1; clone size: .; CDR3 protein: CASSLQGMNTEAFF; CDR3 DNA: TGTGCCAGCAGTCTACAGGGAATGAACACTGAAGCTTTCTTT
V gene: TRBV6-5; D gene: TRBD1; CDR3 length: 14; J gene: TRBJ1-2; clone size: .; CDR3 protein: CASRHPDRGYGYTF; CDR3 DNA: TGTGCCAGCAGGCACCCGGACAGGGGCTATGGCTACACCTTC
V gene: TRBV12-5; D gene: TRBD1; CDR3 length: 16; J gene: TRBJ1-1; clone size: .; CDR3 protein: CASAKTGEQVNTEAFF; CDR3 DNA: TGTGCTAGTGCTAAGACAGGGGAGCAGGTGAACACTGAAGCTTTCTTT
V gene: TRBV5-4; D gene: TRBD2; CDR3 length: 13; J gene: TRBJ2-3; clone size: .; CDR3 protein: CATGGTGSDTQYF; CDR3 DNA: TGTGCCACGGGGGGGACCGGCTCAGATACGCAGTATTTT
V gene: TRBV19; D gene: TRBD1; CDR3 length: 15; J gene: TRBJ1-1; clone size: .; CDR3 protein: CASGPGQPGNTEAFF; CDR3 DNA: TGTGCCAGTGGCCCGGGACAGCCAGGAAACACTGAAGCTTTCTTT
V gene: TRBV4-2; D gene: TRBD2; CDR3 length: 17; J gene: TRBJ2-3; clone size: .; CDR3 protein: CASSQGPASGSTDTQYF; CDR3 DNA: TGTGCCAGCAGCCAAGGCCCGGCTAGCGGCAGCACAGATACGCAGTATTTT
V gene: TRBV28; D gene: TRBD2; CDR3 length: 15; J gene: TRBJ2-7; clone size: once; CDR3 protein: CASSTTSGAYYEQYF; CDR3 DNA: TGTGCCAGCAGCACGACTAGCGGGGCTTACTACGAGCAGTACTTC
V gene: TRBV18; D gene: TRBD1; CDR3 length: 14; J gene: TRBJ1-6; clone size: .; CDR3 protein: CASSPRDRGSPLHF; CDR3 DNA: TGTGCCAGCTCACCTCGGGACAGGGGTTCACCCCTCCACTTT
V gene: TRBV5-1; D gene: .; CDR3 length: 14; J gene: TRBJ2-7; clone size: .; CDR3 protein: CASTLEPVAYEQYF; CDR3 DNA: TGCGCCAGCACCTTAGAACCCGTAGCCTACGAGCAGTACTTC
V gene: TRBV7-9; D gene: TRBD1; CDR3 length: 15; J gene: TRBJ2-7; clone size: .; CDR3 protein: CASSVSGTATYEQYF; CDR3 DNA: TGTGCCAGCAGCGTATCCGGGACAGCAACCTACGAGCAGTACTTC
V gene: TRBV10-3; D gene: TRBD1; CDR3 length: 16; J gene: TRBJ1-3; clone size: .; CDR3 protein: CAISESGQSSGNTIYF; CDR3 DNA: TGTGCCATCAGTGAGTCGGGACAGAGCTCTGGAAACACCATATATTTT
V gene: TRBV6-6; D gene: .; CDR3 length: 15; J gene: TRBJ1-1; clone size: .; CDR3 protein: CASSYSLRMNTEAFF; CDR3 DNA: TGTGCCAGCAGTTACTCCCTACGTATGAACACTGAAGCTTTCTTT
V gene: TRBV9; D gene: .; CDR3 length: 14; J gene: TRBJ2-1; clone size: few; CDR3 protein: CASSGGTTSHEQFF; CDR3 DNA: TGTGCCAGCAGCGGAGGGACAACCAGCCATGAGCAGTTCTTC
V gene: TRBV29-1; D gene: .; CDR3 length: 12; J gene: TRBJ2-7; clone size: .; CDR3 protein: CSVGAPTNEQYF; CDR3 DNA: TGCAGCGTAGGGGCCCCGACGAACGAGCAGTACTTC